The 12 T cell receptor beta chains given below trace back to one sample, sequenced in a study of cytomegalovirus exposure and HLA in healthy donors. Sequenced by immunoSEQ multiplex PCR; TCRdb stores in-frame clones only, minus some. Found here are 250,000 to 400,000 clones, approximately 88% of them singletons; the top ten hold approximately 0.95%. Material: PBMCs. The receptors originated from a man under 40 in good health and CMV-seronegative.

The genes are TRBV15 and TRBJ2-7; D unresolved. V was cut by 0 bases and J by 6 bases, with 9 bases left in between. The germline V gene has CDR1 LNHNV and CDR2 YYDKDF (reference sequence). There are 13 residues in the CDR3. CDR3 bases: TGTGCCACCAGCAGAGATCGATACGGCGAGCAGTACTTC. The encoded protein is CATSRDRYGEQYF. The entire variable domain, with the rest obtained from reference TRBV15 and TRBJ2-7, is as follows: DAMVIQNPRYQVTQFGKPVTLSCSQTLNHNVMYWYQQKSSQAPKLLFHYYDKDFNNEADTPDNFQSRRPNTSFCFLDIRSPGLGDTAMYLCATSRDRYGEQYFGPGTRLTVT.

The genes are TRBV5-6 and TRBJ2-3; no reliable D call. CDR3 length equals 13 residues. Between the trimmed V and J ends, which lost 0 bases and 3 bases, there was a span of 5 bases. CDR1 is SGHDT, CDR2 YYEEEE, per germline. The CDR3 nucleotides are TGTGCCAGCAGCTTGGCCGTGACAGATACGCAGTATTTT. This sequence encodes CASSLAVTDTQYF.

Notes on this clone: The same CDR3 arises from other DNA sequences in this sample as well. The V gene is TRBV4-1, the J gene TRBJ2-2; D call uncertain. Looked up from germline, CDR1 is MGHRA and CDR2 is YSYEKL. V lost 5 bases to trimming and J lost 0 bases, with 4 bases between them. CDR3 length equals 13 residues. The CDR3 nucleotides are TGCGCCAGCAGCGGCCCGAACACCGGGGAGCTGTTTTTT. Translated: CASSGPNTGELFF.

The V gene is TRBV11-2, the J gene TRBJ1-1; D unresolved. The V end was cut by 1 base, the J end by 7 bases, with 10 bases between. This CDR3 has 13 amino acids. The germline CDR1 and CDR2 sequences are SGHAT and FQNNGV. The CDR3 protein is CASSLGGRVEAFF. CDR3 coding DNA: TGTGCCAGCAGCTTAGGCGGTCGGGTTGAAGCTTTCTTT. Drawing the rest from reference TRBV11-2 and TRBJ1-1, the complete variable domain is EAGVAQSPRYKIIEKRQSVAFWCNPISGHATLYWYQQILGQGPKLLIQFQNNGVVDDSQLPKDRFSAERLKGVDSTLKIQPAKLEDSAVYLCASSLGGRVEAFFGQGTRLTVV.

On this clone itself: The identical CDR3 is also encoded by other nucleotide sequences in the sample. The chain is built from TRBV2 and TRBJ1-1; a possible D gene is TRBD1 (5 bases). CDR3 size: 14 residues. Trimming took off 4 bases at V and 1 base at J, with 10 bases between the two ends. Germline CDR1 and CDR2: SNHLY and FYNNEI. The CDR3: CASSVGQGNTEAFF. Written as DNA, the CDR3 is TGTGCCAGCAGTGTGGGTCAGGGGAACACTGAAGCTTTCTTT.

This rearrangement joins TRBV5-1 to TRBJ2-7; possible D gene TRBD2, 6 bases. The germline CDR1 and CDR2 sequences are SGHRS and YFSETQ. The germline V and J ends were trimmed by 4 bases and 0 bases, with 8 bases remaining between them. The CDR3 sequence is 13 residues long. CDR3 region: CASSHGSSYEQYF. The CDR3 nucleotides read TGCGCCAGCAGCCACGGGAGCTCCTACGAGCAGTACTTC. The variable domain in full, completed from reference TRBV5-1 and TRBJ2-7, reads KAGVTQTPRYLIKTRGQQVTLSCSPISGHRSVSWYQQTPGQGLQFLFEYFSETQRNKGNFPGRFSGRQFSNSRSEMNVSTLELGDSALYLCASSHGSSYEQYFGPGTRLTVT.

The CDR3 is CASSFLSGGETQYF. In DNA, the CDR3 is TGTGCCAGCAGCTTCCTGAGCGGCGGGGAGACCCAGTACTTC. The chain employs TRBV5-4 and TRBJ2-5; D possibly corresponds to TRBD2 (5 bases). CDR1 SGHNT and CDR2 YYREEE come from the germline V gene (reference sequence). V lost 2 bases to trimming and J lost 5 bases, with 13 bases between them. This CDR3 spans 14 amino acids. The full variable domain, its missing parts supplied by reference TRBV5-4 and TRBJ2-5, is ETGVTQSPTHLIKTRGQQVTLRCSSQSGHNTVSWYQQALGQGPQFIFQYYREEENGRGNFPPRFSGLQFPNYSSELNVNALELDDSALYLCASSFLSGGETQYFGPGTRLLVL.

V usage is TRBV6-6 and J usage is TRBJ1-1; a weak D match, TRBD1 (5 bases). The CDR3 contains 13 residues. The V gene lost 7 bases and the J gene lost 6 bases, with 15 bases spanning the gap. Germline V gene lookup returns CDR1 MNHNY and CDR2 SVGAGI (reference sequence). The CDR3 DNA reads TGTGCCAGCACTTCGACCGGGGGGGCTGAAGCTTTCTTT. This sequence encodes CASTSTGGAEAFF.

The chain combines TRBV2 with TRBJ2-7; D gene unclear. In germline, CDR1 is SNHLY, CDR2 FYNNEI. V was shortened by 0 bases and J by 0 bases, with 12 bases between the two germline ends. The CDR3 is 16 amino acids. The DNA of the CDR3 is TGTGCCAGCAGTGAAGCGGATACGCGGAGCTCCTACGAGCAGTACTTC. The encoded protein is CASSEADTRSSYEQYF.

The sample holds one count of this clone. The V and J genes are TRBV19 and TRBJ1-1, with D uncertain. The V end was cut by 3 bases, the J end by 1 base, with 9 bases between. The V gene's germline CDR1 is LNHDA and CDR2 SQIVND (reference sequence). This CDR3 comprises 14 residues. CDR3 residues: CASSMGRENTEAFF. The CDR3 DNA reads TGTGCCAGTAGTATGGGGAGGGAGAACACTGAAGCTTTCTTT.

The gene calls are TRBV11-2 and TRBJ1-4; 8 bases agree with TRBD1. CDR3 length equals 17 residues. V lost 4 bases, J lost 3 bases, and 10 bases stayed unmatched. Germline values: CDR1 SGHAT, CDR2 FQNNGV. The CDR3 DNA sequence: TGTGCCAGCAGCTCAAAGACAGGGGTCGGAGCTAATGAAAAACTGTTTTTT. Translated: CASSSKTGVGANEKLFF.

This clone was seen a handful of times. The gene calls are TRBV6-4 and TRBJ2-1; D might be TRBD2 (6 bases). Germline CDR1 MRHNA, CDR2 SNTAGT. This CDR3 is 16 amino acids long. Trimming took 2 bases from V and 7 from J, leaving 18 bases between them. CDR3 coding DNA: TGTGCCAGCAGTGACGTCGGGGGTCTAGAAATGAATGAGCAGTTCTTC. Its protein is CASSDVGGLEMNEQFF.